The next 7 T cell receptor beta chains were all read from a single sample in a study of T cell repertoires in cytomegalovirus infection. MiXCR, run by TCRdb on the reads, gives a single entry per CDR3 protein. The sample carries about 260,000 distinct CDR3 sequences, roughly an eighth recorded once. The sequencing input was PBMCs. Receptors originate from a human donor in good health (CMV status not recorded). Some clones in this sample may be carry-over from other donors' samples.

The chain joins TRBV7-9 to TRBJ1-5; TRBD1 is a possible D gene (5 bases). Trimming stripped 0 bases from V and 5 bases from J, with 14 bases between. This CDR3 contains 16 residues. CDR1 SEHNR and CDR2 FQNEAQ come from the germline V gene (reference sequence). In DNA, the CDR3 is TGTGCCAGCAGCTTAGCGGGGGTGGCGGAGCATCAGCCCCAGCATTTT. This sequence encodes CASSLAGVAEHQPQHF.

The chain joins TRBV20-1 to TRBJ2-5, with TRBD1 matching 11 bases. This CDR3 contains 16 residues. V lost 6 bases to trimming and J lost 3 bases; unmatched junction nucleotides: 12. Germline-derived CDR1 and CDR2 are DFQATT and SNEGSKA (reference sequence). The CDR3 is CSATKGTGGGEETQYF. DNA for the CDR3: TGCAGTGCAACAAAAGGGACAGGGGGGGGAGAAGAGACCCAGTACTTC.

The V and J genes are TRBV9 and TRBJ2-2; TRBD2 agrees at 9 bases. Trimming at V came to 0 bases and at J to 7 bases, leaving 7 bases not matched to a gene. The CDR3 is 16 amino acids. The germline CDR1 and CDR2 sequences are SGDLS and YYNGEE. In DNA, the CDR3 is TGTGCCAGCAGCGTAGGGAGACTAGCGGTGATCGGGGAGCTGTTTTTT. This codes for CASSVGRLAVIGELFF.

This clonotype was detected ten times or more. The chain carries TRBV6-6 and TRBJ2-7, with TRBD1 identical over 12 bases. The germline V gene encodes CDR1 MNHNY and CDR2 SVGAGI (reference sequence). V dropped 7 bases and J dropped 4; count of bases not matched to a gene: 5. The CDR3 totals 14 residues. CDR3: CASKPGQGAYEQYF. The CDR3 region has the DNA TGTGCCAGCAAACCGGGACAGGGGGCTTACGAGCAGTACTTC.

The chain links TRBV29-1 to TRBJ2-5; D may be TRBD1 (5 bases). Germline CDR1 SQVTM, CDR2 ANQGSEA. V was pared by 4 bases and J by 0 bases, with 6 bases between. CDR3 length equals 12 residues. The CDR3: CSVGQNQETQYF. DNA for the CDR3: TGCAGCGTTGGACAGAACCAAGAGACCCAGTACTTC. The full variable domain, with the rest looked up from reference TRBV29-1 and TRBJ2-5, is SAVISQKPSRDICQRGTSLTIQCQVDSQVTMMFWYRQQPGQSLTLIATANQGSEATYESGFVIDKFPISRPNLTFSTLTVSNMSPEDSSIYLCSVGQNQETQYFGPGTRLLVL.

In this sample, this clonotype turned up a few times. Written as DNA, the CDR3 is TGTGCCAGCAGTTACTCGGGGACAGGGCTGTGGGACGAGCAGTACTTC. Amino acids: CASSYSGTGLWDEQYF. V and J are TRBV6-2 or TRBV6-3 and TRBJ2-7; 9 positions agree with TRBD1. The CDR3 runs to 16 residues. Germline V gene lookup returns CDR1 MNHEY and CDR2 SVGEGT. The V and J ends lost 0 bases and 5 bases, in that order; junction bases with no gene match: 8.

This clonotype has only a few counts. The chain carries TRBV5-1 and TRBJ2-1; 14 bases agree with TRBD2. The trim removed 5 bases at V and 8 bases at J, leaving 3 bases unmatched. This CDR3 is built from 14 residues. The V gene's germline CDR1 is SGHRS and CDR2 YFSETQ. The CDR3 coding sequence is TGCGCCAGCAGACAGGGACTAGCGGGAGATGAGCAGTTCTTC. Amino acids: CASRQGLAGDEQFF.